This paragraph covers one TCR beta chain sequence. As yet, its antigen is unknown. It was with 60 Vbeta and 13 Jbeta primers that the PCR ran. The repertoire was sequenced with immunoSEQ multiplex PCR; TCRdb's copy has only in-frame clones and lacks some. The sample consists of about 100,000 clones, over 75% of them appearing once. This sample stems from a study of cytomegalovirus exposure and HLA in healthy donors. Study in general: From HLA-typed donors, an early data release held tens of millions of unique TCRs. The study's findings and limits: Excluded were some V segments that proved indistinguishable, including TRBV6-2 and TRBV6-3. There were some public TCRs occurring in many donors, but most TCR sequences were rare. Researchers counted roughly 160 TCR beta chains as cytomegalovirus-associated.

The CDR3 runs 16 residues. V shed 3 bases, J shed 0 bases, and the junction held 6 bases outside the gene matches. CDR1 SGHTS and CDR2 YDEGEE come from the germline V gene. The chain links TRBV5-8 to TRBJ1-5; the match to TRBD1 covers 7 bases. The source of this sequence is a man in his forties or fifties in good health and CMV-seropositive. The sequenced sample was PBMCs. CDR3: CASSWGQIYSNQPQHF. The CDR3 bases are TGTGCCAGCAGCTGGGGACAGATTTATAGCAATCAGCCCCAGCATTTT.